This T cell receptor (beta chain) comes out of a study of cytomegalovirus exposure and HLA in healthy donors. Findings and caveats of the study: There were 150 to 200 TCR beta chains listed as cytomegalovirus-associated.

CDR1 and CDR2 (germline): MNHNY, SVGAGI (reference sequence). CDR3 length: 15 amino acids. V dropped 6 bases and J dropped 0 bases, with 11 bases sitting between them. The data were produced by immunoSEQ multiplex PCR, yet TCRdb's version contains in-frame clones alone and is incomplete. Of 130,000 to 150,000 clones listed, 86% are singletons. As regards this clone: Its antigen is undetermined.

The sequenced material came from PBMCs. The source of this sequence is a man aged 18 to 29 in good health and CMV-seronegative. The chain links TRBV6-6 to TRBJ2-2, with D unresolved. The CDR3 sequence: CASSPRHPNTGELFF. The CDR3 bases are TGTGCCAGCAGCCCGAGACATCCGAACACCGGGGAGCTGTTTTTT.